This is a list of T cell receptor beta chains from one sample in a study of OX40 agonist ivuxolimab in advanced cancers. The protocol was immunoSEQ multiplex PCR, while the TCRdb copy is restricted to in-frame clones and leaves out a portion. The sample holds 100,000 to 150,000 clones, 85% to 95% seen once. This specimen was CD4+ or CD8+ T cells sorted from blood, taken in a trial of the OX40 agonist ivuxolimab. The receptors stem from an adult with an advanced solid tumor such as melanoma, head and neck, liver or kidney cancer. The CDR3 runs from the conserved cysteine through the conserved F or W. A D gene is named only where the DNA matches it firmly.

d_gene,v_gene,j_gene,CDR3aa,CDR3nt
.,TRBV19,TRBJ2-1,CASRSSGMSLSYNEQFF,TGTGCCAGTAGGAGCTCTGGGATGAGCCTTTCCTACAATGAGCAGTTCTTC
.,TRBV5-6,TRBJ2-1,CASSLGQDVSYNEQFF,TGTGCCAGCAGCTTGGGCCAGGACGTTTCGTACAATGAGCAGTTCTTC
TRBD2,TRBV18,TRBJ2-1,CASSPAGTSENEQFF,TGTGCCAGCTCACCTGCCGGGACTAGCGAGAATGAGCAGTTCTTC
TRBD2,TRBV7-2,TRBJ2-7,CASSLAGLAGGNYEQYF,TGTGCCAGCAGCTTAGCGGGACTAGCGGGAGGGAACTACGAGCAGTACTTC
TRBD1,TRBV10-3,TRBJ2-3,CAISEKLTGADTQYF,TGTGCCATCAGTGAGAAGTTAACAGGGGCAGATACGCAGTATTTT
TRBD1,TRBV28,TRBJ1-5,CASVNQGGRNQPQHF,TGTGCCAGCGTGAACCAGGGGGGACGCAATCAGCCCCAGCATTTT
TRBD1,TRBV5-8,TRBJ1-4,CASRRGTATNEKLFF,TGTGCCAGCAGAAGGGGGACAGCAACTAATGAAAAACTGTTTTTT
.,TRBV18,TRBJ1-3,CASSPPGGHGNTIYF,TGTGCCAGCTCACCACCGGGAGGGCACGGAAACACCATATATTTT
.,TRBV7-3,TRBJ2-7,CASSGSLTYEQYF,TGTGCCAGCAGCGGGTCCTTGACCTACGAGCAGTACTTC
.,TRBV25-1,TRBJ2-7,CASSRGYEQYF,TGTGCCAGCAGTCGGGGGTACGAGCAGTACTTC
.,TRBV7-9,TRBJ1-1,CASSLGVEAFF,TGTGCCAGCAGCTTAGGGGTTGAAGCTTTCTTT
TRBD1,TRBV7-9,TRBJ1-1,CASSDRERNTEAFF,TGTGCCAGCAGCGACAGGGAGAGGAACACTGAAGCTTTCTTT
.,TRBV6-5,TRBJ2-2,CASSYRDLNTGELFF,TGTGCCAGCAGCTACCGGGACTTGAACACCGGGGAGCTGTTTTTT
TRBD2,TRBV2,TRBJ2-2,CASSLPGFSGSSTGELFF,TGTGCCAGCAGCCTCCCGGGGTTTAGCGGGAGTTCCACCGGGGAGCTGTTTTTT
.,TRBV28,TRBJ1-1,CASSLNAGKNTEAFF,TGTGCCAGCAGCCTAAACGCGGGGAAGAACACTGAAGCTTTCTTT
TRBD2,TRBV5-1,TRBJ2-1,CASSSTTSAQFSYNEQFF,TGCGCCAGCAGCTCTACGACTAGCGCGCAATTCTCCTACAATGAGCAGTTCTTC
.,TRBV9,TRBJ1-4,CASSVDGRANEKLFF,TGTGCCAGCAGCGTAGACGGTCGAGCTAATGAAAAACTGTTTTTT
TRBD1,TRBV10-3,TRBJ2-1,CAISAVFLQGAFYNEQFF,TGTGCCATCAGTGCCGTATTCCTACAGGGGGCGTTCTACAATGAGCAGTTCTTC